These T cell receptor beta chains were read from a single sample in a study of blood T cell repertoires in COVID-19. Assay used: immunoSEQ multiplex PCR; TCRdb lists only in-frame clones, some missing. The sample shows a few hundred thousand clones, roughly 90% of them seen only once. Sample: PBMCs or T cells enriched from blood (not recorded which). The receptors come from a woman aged 30 to 39 who had recovered from COVID-19. The CDR3 runs from the conserved cysteine through the conserved F or W. The D gene is left open where the match is weak. Some rows have no size entry. The others give once, few or many, or a class for an expanded clone.

clone_size,d_call,j_call,v_call,cdr3_aa,cdr3_nt
-,TRBD2,TRBJ2-1,TRBV10-3,CAIGSGRTQDEQFF,TGTGCCATCGGGAGCGGGAGGACTCAAGATGAGCAGTTCTTC
-,-,TRBJ2-3,TRBV7-9,CASSQGSLPDTQYF,TGTGCCAGCAGCCAGGGCAGTCTCCCAGATACGCAGTATTTT
-,TRBD2,TRBJ2-2,TRBV10-1,CASSESIVLGTSGNTGELFF,TGCGCCAGCAGTGAGTCGATCGTTTTGGGGACTAGCGGTAACACCGGGGAGCTGTTTTTT
-,TRBD2,TRBJ2-7,TRBV6-2/TRBV6-3,CASSYLAGGPDEQYF,TGTGCCAGCAGTTATCTAGCGGGAGGGCCCGACGAGCAGTACTTC
-,-,TRBJ2-5,TRBV27,CASSSESWQETQYF,TGTGCCAGCAGTTCGGAGAGTTGGCAAGAGACCCAGTACTTC
-,-,TRBJ1-5,TRBV7-2,CASSFLGDKIGNQPQHF,TGTGCCAGCAGCTTTTTAGGGGACAAAATTGGCAATCAGCCCCAGCATTTT
-,TRBD1,TRBJ2-5,TRBV28,CASSSDREDIETQYF,TGTGCCAGCAGTTCAGACAGGGAAGACATAGAGACCCAGTACTTC
-,-,TRBJ1-2,TRBV24-1,CATSDLPGSGYTF,TGTGCCACCAGTGATTTGCCCGGGAGTGGCTACACCTTC
-,TRBD2,TRBJ2-1,TRBV6-5,CASSLTSGHYNEQFF,TGTGCCAGCAGCTTGACTAGCGGACATTACAATGAGCAGTTCTTC
-,-,TRBJ1-2,TRBV7-9,CASSLAQGNGNYGYTF,TGTGCCAGCAGCTTAGCGCAGGGGAACGGTAACTATGGCTACACCTTC
few,TRBD2,TRBJ2-3,TRBV7-9,CASSLDPGLAGGDTQYF,TGTGCCAGCAGCTTAGACCCGGGACTAGCGGGAGGAGATACGCAGTATTTT
-,TRBD2,TRBJ2-1,TRBV10-3,CAISEFGTSGHEQFF,TGTGCCATCAGTGAGTTCGGGACTAGCGGGCATGAGCAGTTCTTC
few,TRBD1,TRBJ2-7,TRBV25-1,CASGTGGLEQYF,TGTGCCAGTGGGACAGGGGGCCTCGAGCAGTACTTC
-,TRBD1,TRBJ1-1,TRBV18,CASSQGAWNTEAFF,TGTGCCAGCTCACAGGGGGCTTGGAACACTGAAGCTTTCTTT
-,-,TRBJ2-3,TRBV6-5,CASGQSTDTQYF,TGTGCCAGCGGACAAAGCACAGATACGCAGTATTTT
-,-,TRBJ1-2,TRBV28,CASSFTREANYGYTF,TGTGCCAGCAGTTTTACCAGGGAAGCTAACTATGGCTACACCTTC
once,TRBD1,TRBJ2-1,TRBV27,CATGQGAHNEQFF,TGTGCCACCGGACAGGGGGCCCACAATGAGCAGTTCTTC